What follows is one TCR beta chain and its context. There are many counts of this clonotype. Which antigen it targets is not known. No qualities accompany the bases; no much larger clone lies one base away. Deletion took 5 bases off V and 3 bases off J, with a span of 5 bases between the germline ends. CDR1 and CDR2 are read off the germline V gene as SGHAT and FQNNGV. From the cysteine up to the phenylalanine, the CDR3 has a length of 11 residues. Just the 33-base CDR3 DNA is kept, in frame starting at base 1. This entry is derived from a study of blood T cells in healthy people across ages (dated by TCRdb to about 2015). For the study in its entirety: Template switching captured roughly one uniquely barcoded TCR beta cDNA molecule per two T cells in model experiments. The study measured age-related changes in TCR beta repertoire diversity using deep sequencing normalized with unique cDNA molecular identifiers. The donors were divided into four age groups: young (average roughly 15 years), middle-aged (approximately 41), aged (around 67) and long-lived (roughly 88). To avoid experimental bias, donors of different ages were distributed randomly across sequencing lanes. The study analyzed two additional independent replicas of 1 million unique cDNA reads from the same blood draw for two donors, one aged 18 to 30 and one aged 80 or older. The paper's findings and limits, for the study overall: Observed TCR beta diversity per million T cells fell roughly linearly with age, and a significant reduction was already apparent by age around 40. There was a strong correlation between observed TCR beta diversity and the percentage of naive T cells measured by flow cytometry. Compared with the aged group, the long-lived group had more naive CD4+ T cells, fewer expanded clones and increased TCR diversity, a pattern suggesting age selection. Because the CMV infection status of the donors was unknown, age-related changes in expanded clonotypes may potentially have been confounded. Total diversity estimates from one million sequenced T cells were considered lower bounds and underestimates. Conclusive comparison of naive and antigen-experienced compartments was prevented by the profiling of bulk unsorted PBMCs.

Library prep was done by 5' RACE. Sequencing took place on an Illumina HiSeq 2500. A second PCR of roughly 7 to 11 cycles was performed with a sample-barcoded 5' primer and a J-beta primer mix. Each TCR beta cDNA molecule received a unique molecular identifier from a template-switch 5' adaptor carrying 12 random nucleotides. Each sample yielded at least 3 million CDR3-containing paired-end reads. First-strand cDNA was synthesized from all RNA with the Mint cDNA synthesis kit, primed by a TRBC-specific oligonucleotide. Following uracil-DNA glycosylase treatment, all cDNA underwent a first 18-cycle PCR with the universal primers M1SS and BC2_uni_R. The authors' pipeline ran thus. For normalization, 1 million high-quality reads were randomly selected from each sample, with every read carrying a distinct molecular identifier. Reads with shared molecular identifiers were discarded instead of being binned into consensus sequences. MiTCR, set to a Q25 quality threshold and the strictest error-elimination algorithm, was used for CDR3 identification, clonotype clustering and error correction. A nonparametric unseen species model with Euler transformation was used to estimate a lower bound on total TCR beta diversity. TCRdb took the public reads, trimmed them with fastp at Q25, ran MiXCR for clone calling and kept in-frame beta chains. Each entry is one CDR3 protein sequence, shown with its most common DNA and genes. The V and J calls come from TCRdb's annotation, not from the publication. The sample table records 800,000 to 1,000,000 distinct CDR3 sequences; around 46% of these occur just once. Around 15% of the sample is taken by the ten largest.

Donors were under 40 systemically healthy Caucasian individuals from Russia aged roughly 6 to 100 years. Approximately 9 milliliters of peripheral blood were collected from each donor into EDTA-treated Vacutainer tubes. Ficoll-Paque density-gradient centrifugation was used to isolate PBMCs, with at least 7 million per sample. Total RNA, at least 6 micrograms per sample, was extracted from PBMCs with Trizol reagent. Naive CD45RAhigh/CD27high T cell percentages were measured by flow cytometry on a PBMC aliquot from every donor. Sequenced input: blood. The chain employs TRBV11-2 and TRBJ2-7, with no confident D gene call. The receptor was isolated from a man younger than 40 in good health. Here is the DNA: TGTGCCAGCAGCAACAACTACGAGCAGTACTTC. Its protein product is CASSNNYEQYF.